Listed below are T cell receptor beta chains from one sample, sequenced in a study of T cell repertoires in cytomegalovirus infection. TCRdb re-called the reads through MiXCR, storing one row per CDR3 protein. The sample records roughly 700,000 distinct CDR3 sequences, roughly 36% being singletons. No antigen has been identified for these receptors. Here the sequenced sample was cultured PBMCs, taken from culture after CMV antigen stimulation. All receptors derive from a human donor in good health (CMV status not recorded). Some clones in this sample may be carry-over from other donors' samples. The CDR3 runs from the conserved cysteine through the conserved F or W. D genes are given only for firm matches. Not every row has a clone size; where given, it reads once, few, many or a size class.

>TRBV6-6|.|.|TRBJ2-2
TGTGCCAGCAGTGTGGAGGATCCCGGGGAGCTGTTTTTT
CASSVEDPGELFF
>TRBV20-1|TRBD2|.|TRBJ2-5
TGCAGTGCTAGAGGGCGGGGGAAAAATAAAGAGACCCAGTACTTC
CSARGRGKNKETQYF
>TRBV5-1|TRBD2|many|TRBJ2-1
TGCGCCAGCAGTGGACTAGCGGGAGTCAATGAGCAGTTCTTC
CASSGLAGVNEQFF
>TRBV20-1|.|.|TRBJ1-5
TGCAGTGCTAGTTCTAGTGTTGAGCCCCAGCATTTT
CSASSSVEPQHF
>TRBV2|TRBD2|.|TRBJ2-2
TGTGCCAGCAGCAGCATCGGGACTAGCGAGTTCGGGGAGCTGTTTTTT
CASSSIGTSEFGELFF
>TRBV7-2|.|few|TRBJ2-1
TGTGCCAGCAGCCCACCCACTAGGACCTACAATGAGCAGTTCTTC
CASSPPTRTYNEQFF
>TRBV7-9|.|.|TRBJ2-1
TGTGCCAGCAGCAATAGCGGAAATGAGCAGTTCTTC
CASSNSGNEQFF
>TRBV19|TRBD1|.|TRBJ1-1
TGTGCCAGTAGTGAAGGGACAGGCATTGGGGAAAACACTGAAGCTTTCTTT
CASSEGTGIGENTEAFF
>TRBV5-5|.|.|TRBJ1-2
TGTGCCAGCAGCTTGGTGCCTGTGGAGTTCTATGGCTACACCTTC
CASSLVPVEFYGYTF
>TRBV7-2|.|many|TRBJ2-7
TGTGCCAGCAGCCCAGGAGTTAGAAGCTCCTACGAGCAGTACTTC
CASSPGVRSSYEQYF
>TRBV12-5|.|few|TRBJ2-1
TGTGCTAGTGGTTTAAACAATGAGCAGTTCTTC
CASGLNNEQFF
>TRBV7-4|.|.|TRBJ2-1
TGTGCCAGCACCCCAGGAGAGTGGGGCGGCGATGAGCAGTTCTTC
CASTPGEWGGDEQFF
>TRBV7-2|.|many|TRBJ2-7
TGTGCCAGCAGCTGGGTGAGGGAAGAGCAGTACTTC
CASSWVREEQYF
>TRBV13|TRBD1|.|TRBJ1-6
TGTGCCAGCAGCCCCTGGGGACAGCCTAGTTCACCCCTCCACTTT
CASSPWGQPSSPLHF
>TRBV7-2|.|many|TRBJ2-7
TGTGCCAGCAGCTCCACTAGCTACGAGCAGTACTTC
CASSSTSYEQYF
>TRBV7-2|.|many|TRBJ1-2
TGTGCCAGCAGCCTCGCCACGGAGAACACCTTC
CASSLATENTF
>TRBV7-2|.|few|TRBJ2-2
TGTGCCAGCAGCTTAATGCGCGGCACCGGGGAGCTGTTTTTT
CASSLMRGTGELFF
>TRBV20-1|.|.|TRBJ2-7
TGCAGTGTCGGAGTGGAGGGTACGGTTGCGGGGCAGTACTTC
CSVGVEGTVAGQYF
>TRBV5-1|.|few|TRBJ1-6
TGCGCCAGCAGCCCGGAGGGATCGTTTTCACCCCTCCACTTT
CASSPEGSFSPLHF
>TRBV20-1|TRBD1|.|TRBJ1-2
TGCAGTGCCCTAACAGGGGGCCATGGCTACACCTTC
CSALTGGHGYTF
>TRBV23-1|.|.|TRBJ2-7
TGCGCCAGCAGTCCCCGGGGTGGGAGTGGGTACGAGCAGTACTTC
CASSPRGGSGYEQYF
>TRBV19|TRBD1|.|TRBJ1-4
TGTGCCAGTAGGAACCGACAGGGGGTCCCTAATGAAAAACTGTTTTTT
CASRNRQGVPNEKLFF
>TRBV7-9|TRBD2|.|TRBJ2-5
TGTGCCAGCACCACTAGCGGGGGGGCCAGGGAGACCCAGTACTTC
CASTTSGGARETQYF
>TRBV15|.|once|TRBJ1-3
TGTGCCACCAGCAGAGCGGGGAGGGTTGGTCCGAACACCATATATTTT
CATSRAGRVGPNTIYF
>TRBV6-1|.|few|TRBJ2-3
TGTGCCAGCATCCCCGGGGCGACAGATACGCAGTATTTT
CASIPGATDTQYF
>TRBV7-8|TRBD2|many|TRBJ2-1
TGTGCCAGCAGCCCAAGATCCGGACTAGCGGGGGGATACAATGAGCAGTTCTTC
CASSPRSGLAGGYNEQFF
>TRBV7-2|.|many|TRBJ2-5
TGTGCCAGCAGCTTAGACCCCTCTGAGACCCAGTACTTC
CASSLDPSETQYF
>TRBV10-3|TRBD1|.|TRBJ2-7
TGTGCCATCAGTGAGCCGAGGACAGGGGACGAGCAGTACTTC
CAISEPRTGDEQYF
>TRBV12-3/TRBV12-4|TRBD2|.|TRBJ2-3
TGTGCCAGCAGAAGGACTAGCGGGGGGGCTTATACGCAGTATTTT
CASRRTSGGAYTQYF
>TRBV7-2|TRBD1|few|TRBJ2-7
TGTGCCAGCAGCTCACGGACAGGGGCTTCGGAGCAGTACTTC
CASSSRTGASEQYF
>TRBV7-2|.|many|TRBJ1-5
TGTGCCAGCAGCTCTGGGGCAGGGTGGGATCAGCCCCAGCATTTT
CASSSGAGWDQPQHF
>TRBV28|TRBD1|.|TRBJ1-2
TGTGCCAGCAGTTTAATCCCGGACAGGCGATCGGGCTACACCTTC
CASSLIPDRRSGYTF
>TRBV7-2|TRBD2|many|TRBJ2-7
TGTGCCAGCAGCACCGCCGGGGGGTGGGAGCAGTACTTC
CASSTAGGWEQYF
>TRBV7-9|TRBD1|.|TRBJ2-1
TGTGCCAGCAGCTTACGACAGGGGACCGACAATGAGCAGTTCTTC
CASSLRQGTDNEQFF
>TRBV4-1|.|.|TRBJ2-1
TGCGCCAGCAGCCAAGTACCCAATGAGCAGTTCTTC
CASSQVPNEQFF
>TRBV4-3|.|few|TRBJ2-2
TGCGCCAGCAGCCCGACCGGGACGGTGCCCGGGGAGCTGTTTTTT
CASSPTGTVPGELFF